The sequence of this T cell receptor beta chain was determined in a study of T cells in localized non-small cell lung cancer. Points on this clone: Its antigen is as yet unknown.

Study-wide results and limits: Across samples, adjacent lung featured a median around 60 of the top 100 tumor clones. Clonality peaked in uninvolved adjacent lung rather than tumor.

V gave up 5 bases and J gave up 4 bases, with 14 bases separating them. The CDR3 totals 14 residues. The germline CDR1 and CDR2 sequences are LNHNV and YYDKDF (reference sequence). Some clones are missing from TCRdb's copy, which holds only in-frame ones; the method was immunoSEQ multiplex PCR. The sample carries about 24,000 clones, under 95% recorded once. The specimen comprised peripheral blood, sampled before any cancer treatment. V usage is TRBV15 and J usage is TRBJ1-2; weak D call: TRBD1 (6 bases). The receptor was isolated from a man aged 40 to 69 with stage III squamous cell lung carcinoma. The CDR3 reads CATSPRGAVYGYTF. CDR3 nucleotide sequence: TGTGCCACCAGCCCCCGGGGGGCAGTCTATGGCTACACCTTC.